Sequencing of this T cell receptor beta chain was carried out in a study of long-term antiretroviral therapy in people with HIV. Regarding the study as a whole: Pre-ART-expanded clones dominated the repertoire at all time points.

On this clone itself: Its antigen is as yet unknown.

Researchers report immunoSEQ v3.0 was run at survey level. The assay was immunoSEQ multiplex PCR, and TCRdb's table has in-frame clones only and misses some. The sample yields under 45,000 clones, approximately 89% seen once. The specimen was unsorted PBMCs, collected 3.1 years after starting antiretroviral therapy. The sequence was collected from a woman in her 50s with HIV.

CDR3 amino acids: CASSLGGRDEKLFF. The CDR3 nucleotides read TGTGCCAGCAGTCTTGGGGGGAGGGATGAAAAACTGTTTTTT. The chain employs TRBV28 and TRBJ1-4; possible D gene TRBD1, 5 bases. The V gene's germline CDR1 is MDHEN and CDR2 SYDVKM. Between the trimmed V and J ends, which lost 5 bases and 6 bases, there was a span of 13 bases. There are 14 residues in the CDR3.